Reported below is one T cell receptor beta chain. No antigen is known for it. CDR1 SQVTM and CDR2 ANQGSEA come from the germline V gene. The CDR3 has 12 residues. The data derive from a study of blood T cells in healthy people across ages. Study results and limitations: Researchers deemed the diversity estimates from one million T cells underestimates.

Then a second PCR, running roughly 7 to 11 cycles, was carried out with a sample-barcoded 5' primer and a J-beta primer mix. Using its own MiXCR run on the 5' RACE reads, TCRdb lists one record per CDR3 protein. The sample consists of 750,000 to 950,000 distinct CDR3 sequences, roughly 25% of them appearing once. This same sample was also part of a study on T cells of mothers and their children.

Sequencing used blood. The J gene is TRBJ2-5, the V gene TRBV29-1; D could derive from TRBD1 or TRBD2 (6 bases each). The J call may not be correct, given that the DNA end is closer to TRBJ2-7. This TCR was sampled from a boy aged 5-17 years in good health. The CDR3 nucleotides are TGCAGCGTTGGGCTCGGGGGCCACGAGCAGTACTTC. Translating gives CSVGLGGHEQYF.